This TCR beta chain appears in the sequencing data of a study of spatial heterogeneity in lung cancer. TCR cDNA molecules were tagged individually, and each one carried a unique molecular identifier. One entry per CDR3 protein results from TCRdb running MiXCR on the 5' RACE reads. The repertoire holds some 3,800 distinct CDR3 sequences, with 8% to 10% as singletons. The study's findings and limits: For expanded intratumoral alpha and beta TCRs, counts tracked tumor mutation counts.

The time point is: sample taken at primary tumor resection. The approximately 69 donors had untreated early-stage non-small cell lung cancer. By share, this clonotype counts as medium-sized. Antigen unknown. There are 14 residues in the CDR3. Germline loops: CDR1 LNHDA, CDR2 SQIVND (reference sequence). J lost 4 bases, V lost 6 bases, and 3 bases had no gene match. Specimen: lung tumor tissue, collected at surgery. This clonotype was sampled from a male donor with early-stage non-small cell lung cancer. This chain connects TRBV19 to TRBJ2-1; 10 bases are shared with TRBD2. The CDR3 here is CASRAGGGYNEQFF. The CDR3, as DNA: TGTGCCAGTAGAGCGGGAGGGGGGTACAATGAGCAGTTCTTC.